What follows are 12 T cell receptor beta chains derived from one specimen sequenced in a study of PD-1 blockade in classical Hodgkin lymphoma. There was relapse after autologous stem cell transplantation in every patient, and there was variation in brentuximab vedotin exposure. Isolation of CD4+ T cells from thawed PBMCs was performed by magnetic negative selection. This table comes from immunoSEQ multiplex PCR, and its TCRdb copy is limited to in-frame clones, with some not included. The sample yields over 25,000 clones, 60% to 85% seen once. The sample in question was CD4+ T cells from blood, obtained at baseline. All receptors come from a human donor with classical Hodgkin lymphoma.

J is TRBJ1-4 and V is TRBV11-2, with D possibly being TRBD1 (5 bases). CDR3 length: 14 amino acids. Germline assignment: CDR1 SGHAT and CDR2 FQNNGV. The V end lost 1 base, the J end lost 6 bases, and 9 bases lay between the germline ends. CDR3 DNA: TGTGCCAGCAGCTTAGGCAGGGCAGATGAAAAACTGTTTTTT. Its protein product is CASSLGRADEKLFF.

The chain employs TRBV6-5 and TRBJ2-5; 8 nucleotides line up with TRBD1. Unmatched junction bases numbered 3, after V lost 6 bases and J lost 6 bases. CDR1 is MNHEY and CDR2 is SVGAGI in the germline V gene. This CDR3 has 12 residues. DNA of the CDR3: TGTGCCAGCAGAGACAGGGGAAAGACCCAGTACTTC. Translating it yields CASRDRGKTQYF.

The chain recombines TRBV5-6 with TRBJ2-2; D uncertain. Germline V lookup: CDR1 SGHDT, CDR2 YYEEEE. V lost 5 bases, J lost 2 bases, and 16 bases lay in between. The CDR3 contains 16 residues. The CDR3 sequence: CASRNLDRKNTGELFF. CDR3 DNA: TGTGCCAGCAGAAATTTGGACCGAAAAAACACCGGGGAGCTGTTTTTT.

This chain links TRBV7-2 with TRBJ2-5; D is unclear. Trimming stripped 3 bases from V and 1 base from J, with 12 bases between. The CDR3 consists of 15 residues. The germline gives CDR1 SGHTA, CDR2 FQGNSA. The CDR3 region has the DNA TGTGCCAGCAGCTTTTCATGGACCATCCAAGAGACCCAGTACTTC. Its translation is CASSFSWTIQETQYF.

This chain connects TRBV5-1 to TRBJ1-2; D unresolved. The CDR3 is 18 amino acids. Germline V CDR1 and CDR2: SGHRS, YFSETQ. Deletions cut 0 bases from V and 0 bases from J, with 18 bases between. The CDR3 bases are TGCGCCAGCAGCTTGGCCCCCAGAGGACGGCAAGCTAACTATGGCTACACCTTC. Its protein is CASSLAPRGRQANYGYTF.

This chain connects TRBV5-1 to TRBJ1-4, with a tentative D call TRBD1 (5 bases). The germline V and J ends were trimmed by 7 bases and 8 bases, with 18 bases remaining between them. The CDR3 extends over 14 amino acids. The germline CDR1 and CDR2 sequences are SGHRS and YFSETQ. Here the CDR3 DNA reads TGCGCCAGCGGGGGTGAAGGGACGGGAGAAAAACTGTTTTTT. It codes for CASGGEGTGEKLFF.

The chain carries TRBV7-2 and TRBJ1-2; TRBD1 is a possible D gene (5 bases). The CDR3 is 14 amino acids. Per germline, CDR1 SGHTA and CDR2 FQGNSA. Trimming took off 1 base at V and 4 bases at J, with 10 bases between the two ends. The CDR3 region has the DNA TGTGCCAGCAGCTTAGAAGGGGACTTCTATGGCTACACCTTC. Protein: CASSLEGDFYGYTF.

The chain couples TRBV30 to TRBJ2-5; 7 bases fit TRBD2. V was clipped by 2 bases and J by 4 bases; unmatched bases: 7. Germline CDR1 and CDR2: GTSNPN and SVGIG (reference sequence). This CDR3 is 14 amino acids long. As DNA, the CDR3 is TGTGCCTGGAGTAAGGGAGGGGACGGAGAGACCCAGTACTTC. This translates into CAWSKGGDGETQYF.

V is TRBV4-3 and J is TRBJ2-7; D remains ambiguous. Trimming cost V 1 base and J 2 bases, with 9 bases left between them. This CDR3 is 14 amino acids long. Germline loops: CDR1 LGHNA, CDR2 YSLEER. The CDR3 DNA reads TGCGCCAGCAGCCAAGCGGGCAGGCCCTACGAGCAGTACTTC. This sequence encodes CASSQAGRPYEQYF.

This clone was detected only a few times. The chain couples TRBV12-5 to TRBJ1-3; D gene uncertain. The CDR3 has 13 residues. V was shortened by 8 bases and J by 0 bases, with 8 bases between the two germline ends. CDR1 and CDR2 (germline): LGHNT, FRNRAP. The CDR3 protein is CASSKNSGNTIYF. DNA for the CDR3: TGTGCTAGTTCGAAAAACTCTGGAAACACCATATATTTT.

Of note for this clone: A junction end diverges from the germline sequence, so it may reflect a read error. This chain uses TRBV7-2 with TRBJ1-3; weak D call: TRBD1 (5 bases). The CDR3 length is 15 residues. The germline V gene encodes CDR1 SGHTA and CDR2 FQGNSA. CDR3 coding DNA: TGTGCCAGCAGCATAGCGGGGGGATATGGAAACACCATATATTTT. Translated: CASSIAGGYGNTIYF.

This clone came up once. The CDR3 bases are TGTGCCTGGTGCCGGATGTATGACACTGAAGCTTTCTTT. It yields the protein CAWCRMYDTEAFF. The chain links TRBV30 to TRBJ1-1; D not certain. The CDR3 length is 13 residues. Trimming took off 5 bases at V and 3 bases at J, with 13 bases between the two ends. CDR1 GTSNPN and CDR2 SVGIG come from the germline V gene (reference sequence).